This is a list of T cell receptor beta chains from one sample in a study of shared T cell receptors in the human thymus. Assay: immunoSEQ multiplex PCR; the TCRdb copy retains only in-frame clones and omits some. The sample contains hundreds of thousands of clones, approximately 85% of which appear only once. These same records also appear under a second study, on human thymus T cells.

What was sequenced was thymocytes. These receptors came from a girl under three years old with a congenital heart defect. The CDR3 runs from the conserved cysteine through the conserved F or W. D genes are given only for firm matches. Not all rows give a size; the values are once, few, many and, for expanded clones, a class.

TRBV5-4	once	TRBJ1-2	TRBD1	18	CASSEGTGRSPFHYGYTF	TGTGCCAGCAGCGAGGGGACAGGGCGAAGCCCATTTCACTATGGCTACACCTTC
TRBV27	.	TRBJ1-1	TRBD1	16	CASSVTGGLENTEAFF	TGTGCCAGCAGTGTAACAGGGGGCTTGGAAAACACTGAAGCTTTCTTT
TRBV4-3	once	TRBJ1-3	.	18	CASSQIGETLEPGNTIYF	TGCGCCAGCAGCCAGATAGGAGAAACTCTAGAGCCTGGAAACACCATATATTTT
TRBV4-1	.	TRBJ1-1	.	14	CASSQETADTEAFF	TGCGCCAGCAGCCAAGAGACAGCTGACACTGAAGCTTTCTTT
TRBV5-1	.	TRBJ1-4	.	16	CASSSGGPGTNEKLFF	TGCGCCAGCAGCTCGGGTGGACCGGGGACTAATGAAAAACTGTTTTTT
TRBV29-1	once	TRBJ2-3	.	18	CSVDPPLESGGWTDTQYF	TGCAGCGTTGACCCCCCTCTGGAGTCGGGGGGCTGGACAGATACGCAGTATTTT
TRBV4-1	few	TRBJ1-1	.	16	CASSQESGAPNTEAFF	TGCGCCAGCAGCCAAGAGAGCGGCGCCCCGAACACTGAAGCTTTCTTT
TRBV10-3	.	TRBJ2-1	TRBD2	17	CAIRKRQTSGVYNEQFF	TGTGCCATCAGAAAGCGCCAGACTAGCGGGGTGTACAATGAGCAGTTCTTC
TRBV20-1	.	TRBJ2-7	TRBD1	8	CSAGTGDF	TGCAGTGCCGGGACAGGGGACTTC
TRBV5-4	.	TRBJ2-7	TRBD1	14	CASSRDRASYEQYF	TGTGCCAGCAGCCGGGACAGGGCATCCTACGAGCAGTACTTC
TRBV7-2	.	TRBJ2-7	TRBD2	17	CASSLDEIAGGPVEQYF	TGTGCCAGCAGCTTAGACGAGATCGCGGGGGGCCCTGTGGAGCAGTACTTC
TRBV11-2	.	TRBJ2-7	.	15	CASSSGTAVSYEQYF	TGTGCCAGCAGCTCAGGAACAGCCGTCTCCTACGAGCAGTACTTC
TRBV13	.	TRBJ2-7	TRBD2	15	CASSKRGPASYEQYF	TGTGCCAGCAGTAAGCGGGGGCCTGCCTCCTACGAGCAGTACTTC
TRBV27	.	TRBJ1-2	.	13	CASSLEGLGGYTF	TGTGCCAGCAGTTTAGAAGGACTGGGTGGCTACACCTTC
TRBV6-5	.	TRBJ1-2	.	15	CASSPEKAHHYGYTF	TGTGCCAGCAGTCCGGAGAAGGCCCACCACTATGGCTACACCTTC
TRBV5-1	.	TRBJ1-6	TRBD1	16	CASSRTFQGGNSPLHF	TGCGCCAGCAGCCGGACTTTTCAGGGGGGCAATTCACCCCTCCACTTT
TRBV30	once	TRBJ2-7	.	15	CAWSDLKGHSHEQYF	TGTGCCTGGAGCGATTTAAAGGGACATTCCCACGAGCAGTACTTC
TRBV6-5	.	TRBJ1-5	TRBD1	14	CAIPQGVGNQPQHF	TGTGCCATCCCACAGGGGGTAGGGAATCAGCCCCAGCATTTT
TRBV7-8	.	TRBJ2-3	.	13	CASSLEGGSTQYF	TGTGCCAGCAGCTTAGAAGGAGGGAGTACGCAGTATTTT
TRBV5-1	.	TRBJ1-2	TRBD1	14	CASHPSDRVYGYTF	TGCGCCAGCCACCCATCGGACAGGGTATATGGCTACACCTTC
TRBV18	.	TRBJ2-7	TRBD1	18	CASSPRRQGALALYEQYF	TGTGCCAGCTCACCACGAAGACAGGGGGCTCTTGCACTCTACGAGCAGTACTTC
TRBV5-1	.	TRBJ2-5	TRBD1	14	CASSRRTGGETQYF	TGCGCCAGCAGCAGACGGACAGGGGGAGAGACCCAGTACTTC
TRBV4-1	.	TRBJ1-2	.	15	CASSQDYKRNAGYTF	TGCGCCAGCAGCCAAGATTATAAGCGCAACGCCGGCTACACCTTC
TRBV28	once	TRBJ1-2	.	14	CASSLPVSNYGYTF	TGTGCCAGCAGTTTACCAGTTTCTAACTATGGCTACACCTTC
TRBV4-1	.	TRBJ2-7	.	17	CASSQDFGTWEEGEQYF	TGCGCCAGCAGCCAAGATTTCGGGACTTGGGAGGAGGGCGAGCAGTACTTC
TRBV4-3	.	TRBJ1-3	TRBD1	12	CASSRPRGPIYF	TGCGCCAGCAGCCGGCCCAGGGGGCCCATATATTTT
TRBV7-9	.	TRBJ2-3	.	16	CASSRRQGRDSDTQYF	TGTGCCAGCAGCCGTAGACAGGGCCGGGACTCAGATACGCAGTATTTT
TRBV19	.	TRBJ1-1	.	13	CASRIVSCAEAFF	TGTGCCAGTAGGATTGTGTCTTGCGCTGAAGCTTTCTTT
TRBV5-1	.	TRBJ1-6	.	15	CASSLVNPGQPPLHF	TGCGCCAGCAGCTTGGTAAACCCAGGACAGCCACCCCTCCACTTT
TRBV5-1	once	TRBJ1-2	TRBD1	19	CASSFLPGQPQGTNYGYTF	TGCGCCAGCAGCTTTTTGCCCGGACAACCACAGGGGACTAACTATGGCTACACCTTC
TRBV28	.	TRBJ1-3	TRBD1	18	CASSWTGPGQGCGNTIYF	TGTGCCAGCAGTTGGACGGGGCCGGGACAGGGTTGTGGAAACACCATATATTTT
TRBV7-9	few	TRBJ2-3	.	16	CASSPLGDQHTDTQYF	TGTGCCAGCAGCCCCCTTGGAGACCAGCACACAGATACGCAGTATTTT
TRBV14	.	TRBJ1-6	TRBD1	22	CASSQGVNIEGQGGSYNSPLHF	TGTGCCAGCAGCCAAGGCGTCAATATAGAGGGACAGGGAGGTTCCTATAATTCACCCCTCCACTTT
TRBV7-9	once	TRBJ2-4	.	16	CASSLLDSHPGNIQYF	TGTGCCAGCAGCTTGCTGGACAGCCATCCTGGAAACATTCAGTACTTC
TRBV5-4	once	TRBJ1-1	.	16	CASSLRMEKPNTEAFF	TGTGCCAGCAGCTTGCGAATGGAGAAGCCGAACACTGAAGCTTTCTTT
TRBV19	.	TRBJ1-2	.	11	CASQGNYGYTF	TGTGCCAGTCAGGGGAACTATGGCTACACCTTC
TRBV21-1	.	TRBJ1-5	.	16	CASNLVRGVINQPQHF	TGTGCCAGCAACCTAGTGCGGGGGGTGATCAATCAGCCCCAGCATTTT
TRBV6-1	once	TRBJ1-4	TRBD1	15	CASSEDRATNEKLFF	TGTGCCAGCAGTGAGGACAGGGCAACTAATGAAAAACTGTTTTTT
TRBV7-8	.	TRBJ1-1	.	14	CASSLAQGNTEAFF	TGTGCCAGCAGCTTAGCACAGGGGAACACTGAAGCTTTCTTT
TRBV19	.	TRBJ1-2	.	15	CASSRTTGLDYGYTF	TGTGCCAGTAGTAGGACCACAGGGTTAGACTATGGCTACACCTTC
TRBV12-5	.	TRBJ1-3	TRBD1	17	CASGLVNGTGGGNTIYF	TGTGCTAGTGGTTTGGTGAACGGAACAGGGGGAGGAAACACCATATATTTT
TRBV28	.	TRBJ2-7	.	15	CASKVAGTPGYEQYF	TGTGCCAGCAAGGTGGCAGGCACCCCGGGATACGAGCAGTACTTC
TRBV6-6	.	TRBJ2-3	TRBD1	14	CASSYLDRQHTQYF	TGTGCCAGCAGTTACTTGGACAGGCAACATACGCAGTATTTT
TRBV27	.	TRBJ1-1	TRBD1	16	CASSLFPGTENTEAFF	TGTGCCAGCAGCCTTTTTCCCGGGACAGAGAACACTGAAGCTTTCTTT
TRBV7-2	.	TRBJ2-1	.	14	CASSLGTGVNEQFF	TGTGCCAGCAGCTTAGGGACGGGGGTAAATGAGCAGTTCTTC
TRBV5-8	.	TRBJ1-1	.	15	CASSLAEKTVTEAFF	TGTGCCAGCAGCTTAGCGGAAAAGACGGTAACTGAAGCTTTCTTT
TRBV27	.	TRBJ1-5	TRBD1	13	CASSLGQNQPQHF	TGTGCCAGCAGTTTGGGACAGAATCAGCCCCAGCATTTT
TRBV5-4	.	TRBJ2-7	TRBD1	15	CASSREGQGSYEQYF	TGTGCCAGCAGCCGCGAGGGACAGGGATCCTACGAGCAGTACTTC
TRBV13	.	TRBJ1-1	.	16	CASSLGRHGDLPEAFF	TGTGCCAGCAGCTTAGGTCGCCACGGGGATTTGCCTGAAGCTTTCTTT
TRBV7-9	once	TRBJ1-2	.	12	CASSLAGRMNTF	TGTGCCAGCAGCTTGGCAGGGAGGATGAACACCTTC
TRBV2	.	TRBJ2-1	.	15	CASRGHRYSYNEQFF	TGTGCCAGCAGGGGGCACCGCTACTCCTACAATGAGCAGTTCTTC
TRBV28	.	TRBJ1-2	.	20	CASSLVRTHEVRDDNYGYTF	TGTGCCAGCAGTTTAGTACGCACCCACGAGGTTAGAGACGACAACTATGGCTACACCTTC
TRBV5-1	.	TRBJ2-1	.	14	CASRGHDSYNEQFF	TGCGCCAGCAGGGGACACGACTCCTACAATGAGCAGTTCTTC
TRBV29-1	once	TRBJ1-1	.	17	CSVADREPPKNNTEAFF	TGCAGCGTTGCCGACAGAGAACCTCCTAAAAATAACACTGAAGCTTTCTTT
TRBV9	once	TRBJ1-1	.	16	CASSVGEPPLDTEAFF	TGTGCCAGCAGCGTAGGAGAACCTCCTTTGGACACTGAAGCTTTCTTT